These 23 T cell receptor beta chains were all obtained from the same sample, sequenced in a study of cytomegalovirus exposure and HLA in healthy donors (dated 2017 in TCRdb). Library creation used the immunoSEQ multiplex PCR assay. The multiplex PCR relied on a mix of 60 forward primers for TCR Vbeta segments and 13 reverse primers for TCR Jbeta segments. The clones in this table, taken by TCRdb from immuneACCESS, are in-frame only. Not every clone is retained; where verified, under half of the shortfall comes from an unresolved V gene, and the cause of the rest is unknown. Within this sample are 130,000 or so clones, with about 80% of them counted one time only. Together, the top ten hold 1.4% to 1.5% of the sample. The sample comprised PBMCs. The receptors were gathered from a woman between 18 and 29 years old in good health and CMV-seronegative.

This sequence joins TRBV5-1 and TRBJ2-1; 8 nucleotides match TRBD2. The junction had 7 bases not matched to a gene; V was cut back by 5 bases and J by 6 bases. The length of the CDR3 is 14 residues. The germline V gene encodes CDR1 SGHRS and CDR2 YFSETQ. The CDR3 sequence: CASRSGGTGNEQFF. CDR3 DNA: TGCGCCAGCAGAAGCGGGGGCACGGGCAATGAGCAGTTCTTC.

This chain's CDR3 is CASSLALDYGYTF. The CDR3 DNA follows: TGCGCCAGCAGCTTGGCCCTAGACTATGGCTACACCTTC. The V and J genes are TRBV5-1 and TRBJ1-2; D remains unclear. V lost 0 bases and J 3 bases, leaving 6 bases between the germline ends. CDR1 is SGHRS and CDR2 is YFSETQ in the germline V gene. The CDR3 sequence is 13 residues long.

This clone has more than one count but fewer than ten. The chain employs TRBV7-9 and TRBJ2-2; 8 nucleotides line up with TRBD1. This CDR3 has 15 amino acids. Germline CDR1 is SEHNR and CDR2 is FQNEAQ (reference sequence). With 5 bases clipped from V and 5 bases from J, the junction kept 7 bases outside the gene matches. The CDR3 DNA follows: TGTGCCAGCAGCCTTGGACAGGGAAGTACCGGGGAGCTGTTTTTT. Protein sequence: CASSLGQGSTGELFF. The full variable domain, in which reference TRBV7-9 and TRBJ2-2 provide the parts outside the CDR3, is DTGVSQNPRHKITKRGQNVTFRCDPISEHNRLYWYRQTLGQGPEFLTYFQNEAQLEKSRLLSDRFSAERPKGSFSTLEIQRTEQGDSAMYLCASSLGQGSTGELFFGEGSRLTVL.

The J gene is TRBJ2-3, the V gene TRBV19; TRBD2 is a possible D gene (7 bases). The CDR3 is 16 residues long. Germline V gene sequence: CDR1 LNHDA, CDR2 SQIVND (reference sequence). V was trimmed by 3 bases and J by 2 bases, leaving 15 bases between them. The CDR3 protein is CASSIAGGPTTDTQYF. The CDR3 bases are TGTGCCAGTAGTATCGCCGGGGGGCCCACCACAGATACGCAGTATTTT.

This chain's CDR3 is CASDSGETGQFF. CDR3 sequence (DNA): TGTGCCAGCGACTCAGGGGAGACAGGGCAGTTCTTC. The chain links TRBV7-6 to TRBJ2-1; tentative D call: TRBD1 (6 bases). V gave up 8 bases and J gave up 12 bases, with 17 bases separating them. Germline V gene sequence: CDR1 SGHVS, CDR2 FNYEAQ. This CDR3 is built from 12 residues.

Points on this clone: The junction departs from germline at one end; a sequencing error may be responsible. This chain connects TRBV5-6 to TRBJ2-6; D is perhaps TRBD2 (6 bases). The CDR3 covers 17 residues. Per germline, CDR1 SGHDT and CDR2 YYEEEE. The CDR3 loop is CASRRGEAFSGANGLTF. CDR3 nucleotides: TGTGCCAGCAGGCGGGGAGAAGCATTTTCTGGGGCCAACGGCCTGACTTTC.

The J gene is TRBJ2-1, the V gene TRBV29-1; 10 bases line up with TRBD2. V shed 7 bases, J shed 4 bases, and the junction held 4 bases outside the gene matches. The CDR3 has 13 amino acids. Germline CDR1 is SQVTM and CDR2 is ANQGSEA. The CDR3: CSAGTSEYNEQFF. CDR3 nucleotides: TGCAGCGCCGGGACTAGCGAGTACAATGAGCAGTTCTTC.

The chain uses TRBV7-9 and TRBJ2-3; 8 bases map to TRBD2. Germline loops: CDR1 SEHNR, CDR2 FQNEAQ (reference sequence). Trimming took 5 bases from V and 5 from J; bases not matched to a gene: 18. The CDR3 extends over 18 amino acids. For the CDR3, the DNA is TGTGCCAGCAGCCAGGACGTTATTAGCGGGGAGAAGCGAGATACGCAGTATTTT. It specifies CASSQDVISGEKRDTQYF.

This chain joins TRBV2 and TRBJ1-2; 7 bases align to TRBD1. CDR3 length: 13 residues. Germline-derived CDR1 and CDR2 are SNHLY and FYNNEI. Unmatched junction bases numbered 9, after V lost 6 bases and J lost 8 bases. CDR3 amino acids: CASRPQGIGGYTF. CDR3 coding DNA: TGTGCCAGCAGGCCACAGGGGATAGGAGGCTACACCTTC.

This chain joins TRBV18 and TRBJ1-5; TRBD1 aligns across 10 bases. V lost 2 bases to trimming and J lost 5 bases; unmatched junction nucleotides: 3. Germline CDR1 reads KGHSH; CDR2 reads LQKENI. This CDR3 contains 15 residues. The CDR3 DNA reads TGTGCCAGCTCACCAAAGGACAGGGGGGATCAGCCCCAGCATTTT. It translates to CASSPKDRGDQPQHF.

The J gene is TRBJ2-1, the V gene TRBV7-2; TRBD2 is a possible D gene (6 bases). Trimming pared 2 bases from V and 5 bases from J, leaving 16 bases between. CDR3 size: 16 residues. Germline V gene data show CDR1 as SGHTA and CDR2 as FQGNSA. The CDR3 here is CASSLRLVPRDNEQFF. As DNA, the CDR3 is TGTGCCAGCAGCTTAAGACTAGTGCCGAGGGACAATGAGCAGTTCTTC. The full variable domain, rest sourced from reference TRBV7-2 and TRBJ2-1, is GAGVSQSPSNKVTEKGKDVELRCDPISGHTALYWYRQSLGQGLEFLIYFQGNSAPDKSGLPSDRFSAERTGGSVSTLTIQRTQQEDSAVYLCASSLRLVPRDNEQFFGPGTRLTVL.

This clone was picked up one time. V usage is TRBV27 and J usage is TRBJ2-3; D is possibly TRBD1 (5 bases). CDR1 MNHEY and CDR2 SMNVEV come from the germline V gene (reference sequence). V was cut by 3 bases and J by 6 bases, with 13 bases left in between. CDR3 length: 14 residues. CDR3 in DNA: TGTGCCAGCAGTTTCGGTCAGGGTGTGGATACGCAGTATTTT. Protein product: CASSFGQGVDTQYF.

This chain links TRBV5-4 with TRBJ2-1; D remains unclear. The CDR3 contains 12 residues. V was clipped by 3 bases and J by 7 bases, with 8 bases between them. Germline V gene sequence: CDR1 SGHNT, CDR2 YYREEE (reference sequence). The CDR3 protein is CASSSKLNEQFF. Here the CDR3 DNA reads TGTGCCAGCAGCTCGAAACTAAATGAGCAGTTCTTC.

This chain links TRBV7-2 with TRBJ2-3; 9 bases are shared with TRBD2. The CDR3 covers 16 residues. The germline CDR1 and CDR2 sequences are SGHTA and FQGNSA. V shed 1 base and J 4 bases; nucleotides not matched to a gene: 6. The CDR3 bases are TGTGCCAGCAGCTTAGGGGCGGGGGGGCCCGCAGATACGCAGTATTTT. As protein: CASSLGAGGPADTQYF.

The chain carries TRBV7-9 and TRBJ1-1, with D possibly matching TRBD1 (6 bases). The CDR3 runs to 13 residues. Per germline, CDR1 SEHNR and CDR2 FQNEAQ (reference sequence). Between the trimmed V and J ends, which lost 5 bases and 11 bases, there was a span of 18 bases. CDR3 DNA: TGTGCCAGCAGCCGGGGACAATCCTCGAGGGCTTTCTTT. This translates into CASSRGQSSRAFF.

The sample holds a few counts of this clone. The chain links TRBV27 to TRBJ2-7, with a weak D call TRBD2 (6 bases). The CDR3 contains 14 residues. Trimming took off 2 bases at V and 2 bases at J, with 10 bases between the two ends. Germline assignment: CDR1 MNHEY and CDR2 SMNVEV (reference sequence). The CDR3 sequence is CASSLGRPPYEQYF. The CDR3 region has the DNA TGTGCCAGCAGTTTAGGGAGGCCACCCTACGAGCAGTACTTC.

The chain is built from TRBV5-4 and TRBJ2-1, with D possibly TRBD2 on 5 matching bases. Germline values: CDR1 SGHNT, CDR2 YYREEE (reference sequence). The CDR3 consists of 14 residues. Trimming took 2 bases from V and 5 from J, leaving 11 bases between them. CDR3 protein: CASSLADRNNEQFF. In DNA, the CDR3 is TGTGCCAGCAGCTTAGCGGATCGAAACAATGAGCAGTTCTTC.

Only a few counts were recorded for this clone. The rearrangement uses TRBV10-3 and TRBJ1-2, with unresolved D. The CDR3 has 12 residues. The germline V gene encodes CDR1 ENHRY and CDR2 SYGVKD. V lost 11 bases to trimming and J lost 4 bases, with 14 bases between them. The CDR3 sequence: CAAQDNSYGYTF. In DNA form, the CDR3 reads TGTGCCGCCCAAGACAACAGCTATGGCTACACCTTC.

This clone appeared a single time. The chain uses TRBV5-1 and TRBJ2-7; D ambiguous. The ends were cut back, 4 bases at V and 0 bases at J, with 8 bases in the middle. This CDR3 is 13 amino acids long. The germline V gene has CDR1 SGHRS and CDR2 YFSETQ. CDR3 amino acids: CASSTRSSYEQYF. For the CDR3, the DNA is TGCGCCAGCAGCACGAGATCCTCCTACGAGCAGTACTTC.

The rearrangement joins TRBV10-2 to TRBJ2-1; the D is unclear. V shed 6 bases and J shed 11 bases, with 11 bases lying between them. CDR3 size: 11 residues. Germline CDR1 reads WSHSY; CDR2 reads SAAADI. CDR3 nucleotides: TGCGCCAGCAGAGGCGGCACGAAGCAGTTCTTC. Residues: CASRGGTKQFF.

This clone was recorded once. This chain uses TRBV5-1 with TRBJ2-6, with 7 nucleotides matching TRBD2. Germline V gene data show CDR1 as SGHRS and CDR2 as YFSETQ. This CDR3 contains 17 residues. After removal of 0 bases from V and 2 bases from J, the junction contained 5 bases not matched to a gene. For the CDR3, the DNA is TGCGCCAGCAGCTTGGCACTGGGAGGGGCTGGGGCCAACGTCCTGACTTTC. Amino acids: CASSLALGGAGANVLTF.

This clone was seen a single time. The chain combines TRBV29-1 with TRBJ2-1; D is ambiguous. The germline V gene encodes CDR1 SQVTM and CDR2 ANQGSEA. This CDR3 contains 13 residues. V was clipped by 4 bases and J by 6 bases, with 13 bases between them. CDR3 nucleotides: TGCAGCGTTGCCCCCGTGGGCCTCAATGAGCAGTTCTTC. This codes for CSVAPVGLNEQFF.

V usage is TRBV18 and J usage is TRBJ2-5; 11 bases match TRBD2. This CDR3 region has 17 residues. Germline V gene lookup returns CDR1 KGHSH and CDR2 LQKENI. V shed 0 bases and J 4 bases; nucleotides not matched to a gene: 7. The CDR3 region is CASSPPVPGTSGETQYF. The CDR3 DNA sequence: TGTGCCAGCTCACCACCGGTCCCCGGGACTAGCGGAGAGACCCAGTACTTC.